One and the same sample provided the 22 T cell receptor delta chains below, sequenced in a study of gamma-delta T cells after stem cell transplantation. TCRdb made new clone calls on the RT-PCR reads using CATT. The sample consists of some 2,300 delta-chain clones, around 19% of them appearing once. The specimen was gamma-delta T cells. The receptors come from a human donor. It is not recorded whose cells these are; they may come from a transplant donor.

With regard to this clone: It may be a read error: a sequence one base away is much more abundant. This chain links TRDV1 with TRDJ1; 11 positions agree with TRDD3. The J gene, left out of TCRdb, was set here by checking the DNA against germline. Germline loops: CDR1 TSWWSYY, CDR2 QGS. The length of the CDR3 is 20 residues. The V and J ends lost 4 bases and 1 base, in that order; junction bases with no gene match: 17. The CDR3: CALGGKAYLLGDIVTDKLIF. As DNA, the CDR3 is TGTGCTCTTGGGGGGAAGGCCTACCTACTGGGGGATATTGTCACCGATAAACTCATCTTT.

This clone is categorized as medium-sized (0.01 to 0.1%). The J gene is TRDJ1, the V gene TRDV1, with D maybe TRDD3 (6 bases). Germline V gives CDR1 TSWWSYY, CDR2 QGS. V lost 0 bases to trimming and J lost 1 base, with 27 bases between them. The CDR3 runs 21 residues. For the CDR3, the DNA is TGTGCTCTTGGGGAACTTTCACCTACCACCGTACTGGGACGGGGCACCGATAAACTCATCTTT. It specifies CALGELSPTTVLGRGTDKLIF.

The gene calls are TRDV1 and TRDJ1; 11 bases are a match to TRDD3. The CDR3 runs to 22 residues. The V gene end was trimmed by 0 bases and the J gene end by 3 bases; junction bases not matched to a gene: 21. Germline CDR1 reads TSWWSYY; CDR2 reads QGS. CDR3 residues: CALGELSDARSGGYFKADKLIF. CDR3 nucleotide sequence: TGTGCTCTTGGGGAACTATCTGATGCCCGATCTGGGGGATACTTTAAGGCCGATAAACTCATCTTT.

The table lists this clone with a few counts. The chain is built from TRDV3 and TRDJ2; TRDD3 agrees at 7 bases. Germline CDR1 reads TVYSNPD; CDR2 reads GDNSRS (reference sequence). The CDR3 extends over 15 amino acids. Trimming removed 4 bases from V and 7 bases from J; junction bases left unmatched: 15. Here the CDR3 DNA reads TGTGCCTCGTCCCCCGGAGACTGGGGTATAGCACAACTCTTCTTT. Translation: CASSPGDWGIAQLFF.

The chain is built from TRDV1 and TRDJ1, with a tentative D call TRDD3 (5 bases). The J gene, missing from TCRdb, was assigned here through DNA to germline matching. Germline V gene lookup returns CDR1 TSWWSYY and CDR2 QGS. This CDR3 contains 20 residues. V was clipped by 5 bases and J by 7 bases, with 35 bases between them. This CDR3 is CALGSHGTTPRRGQRGKLIF. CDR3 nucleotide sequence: TGTGCTCTTGGGAGCCACGGTACTACCCCCAGACGGGGGCAAAGGGGTAAACTCATCTTT.

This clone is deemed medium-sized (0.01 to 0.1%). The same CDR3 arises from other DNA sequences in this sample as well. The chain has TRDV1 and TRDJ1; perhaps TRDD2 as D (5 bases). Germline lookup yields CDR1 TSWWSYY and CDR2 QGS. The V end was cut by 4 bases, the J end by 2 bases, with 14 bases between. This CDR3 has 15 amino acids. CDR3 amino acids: CALGGPFLPTDKLIF. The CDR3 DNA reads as TGTGCTCTTGGGGGCCCATTCCTCCCAACCGATAAACTCATCTTT.

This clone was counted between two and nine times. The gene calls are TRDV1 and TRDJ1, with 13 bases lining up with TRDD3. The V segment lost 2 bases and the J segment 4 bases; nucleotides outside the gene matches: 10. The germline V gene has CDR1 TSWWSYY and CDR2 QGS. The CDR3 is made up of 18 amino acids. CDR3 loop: CALGENTGGYVRLDKLIF. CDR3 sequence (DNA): TGTGCTCTTGGGGAAAATACTGGGGGATACGTAAGGCTCGATAAACTCATCTTT.

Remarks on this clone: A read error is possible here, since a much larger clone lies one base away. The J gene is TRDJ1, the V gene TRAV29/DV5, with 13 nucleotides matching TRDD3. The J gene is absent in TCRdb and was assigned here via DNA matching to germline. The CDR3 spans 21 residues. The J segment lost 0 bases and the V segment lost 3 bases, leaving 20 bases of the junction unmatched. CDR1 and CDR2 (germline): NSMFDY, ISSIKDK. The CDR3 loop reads CAAINIRRTGGYAKYTDKLIF. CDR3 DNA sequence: TGTGCAGCAATCAATATTCGCCGTACTGGGGGATACGCGAAGTACACCGATAAACTCATCTTT.

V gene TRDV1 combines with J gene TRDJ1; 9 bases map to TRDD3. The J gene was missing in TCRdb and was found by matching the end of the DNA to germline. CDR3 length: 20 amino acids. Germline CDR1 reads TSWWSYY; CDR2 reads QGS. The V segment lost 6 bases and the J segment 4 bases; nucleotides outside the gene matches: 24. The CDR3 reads CALGMAGNAKGLGEGDKLIF. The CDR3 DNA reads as TGTGCTCTTGGTATGGCAGGAAACGCAAAGGGACTGGGGGAGGGCGATAAACTCATCTTT.

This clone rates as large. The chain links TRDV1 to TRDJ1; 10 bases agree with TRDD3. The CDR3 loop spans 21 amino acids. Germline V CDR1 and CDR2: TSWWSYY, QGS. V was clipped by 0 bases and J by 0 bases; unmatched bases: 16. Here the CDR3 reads CALGELFPDWGIFFHTDKLIF. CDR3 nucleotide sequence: TGTGCTCTTGGGGAACTATTTCCGGACTGGGGGATCTTTTTCCACACCGATAAACTCATCTTT.

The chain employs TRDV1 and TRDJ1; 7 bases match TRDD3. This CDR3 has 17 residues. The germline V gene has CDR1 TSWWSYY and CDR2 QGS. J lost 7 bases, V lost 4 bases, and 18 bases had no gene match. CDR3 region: CALGVERGYWGRTKLIF. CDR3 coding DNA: TGTGCTCTTGGGGTTGAACGGGGCTACTGGGGCCGTACTAAACTCATCTTT.

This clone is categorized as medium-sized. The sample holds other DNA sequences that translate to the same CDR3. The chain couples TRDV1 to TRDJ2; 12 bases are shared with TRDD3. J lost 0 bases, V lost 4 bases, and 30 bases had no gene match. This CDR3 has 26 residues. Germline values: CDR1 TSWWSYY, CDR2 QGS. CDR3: CALGAFLPPWAGGYATPIPLTAQLFF. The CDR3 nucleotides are TGTGCTCTTGGGGCCTTCCTTCCACCCTGGGCTGGGGGATACGCTACCCCAATACCTTTGACAGCACAACTCTTCTTT.

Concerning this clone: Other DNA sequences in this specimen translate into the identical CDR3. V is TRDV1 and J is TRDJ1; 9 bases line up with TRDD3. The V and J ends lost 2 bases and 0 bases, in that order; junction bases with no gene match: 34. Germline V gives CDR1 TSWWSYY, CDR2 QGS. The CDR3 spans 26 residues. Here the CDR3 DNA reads TGTGCTCTTGGGGAAGGCTCAAGGGGACTCCCTGCTGATCTTCAAACTGGGGGACCTTACACCGATAAACTCATCTTT. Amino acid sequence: CALGEGSRGLPADLQTGGPYTDKLIF.

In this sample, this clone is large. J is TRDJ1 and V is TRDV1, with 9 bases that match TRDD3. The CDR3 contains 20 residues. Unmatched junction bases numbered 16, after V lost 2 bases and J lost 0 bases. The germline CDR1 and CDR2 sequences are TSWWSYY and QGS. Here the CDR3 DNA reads TGTGCTCTTGGGGAAGTTTTAGTCCGTACTGGGGGACGATACACCGATAAACTCATCTTT. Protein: CALGEVLVRTGGRYTDKLIF.

For the CDR3, the DNA is TGTGCTCTTGGGGAAATGCACTTTAGGGGGATAACCACCGATAAACTCATCTTT. It yields the protein CALGEMHFRGITTDKLIF. This rearrangement joins TRDV1 to TRDJ1; 8 bases match TRDD3. No J segment appears in TCRdb, so it was assigned here by matching the sequence to germline. From germline, CDR1 is TSWWSYY and CDR2 QGS. The CDR3 extends over 18 amino acids. Unmatched junction bases numbered 12, after V lost 2 bases and J lost 1 base.

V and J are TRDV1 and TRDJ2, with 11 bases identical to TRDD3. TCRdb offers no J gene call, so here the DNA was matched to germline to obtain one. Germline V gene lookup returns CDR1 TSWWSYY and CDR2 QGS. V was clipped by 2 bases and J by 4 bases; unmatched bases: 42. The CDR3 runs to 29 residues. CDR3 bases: TGTGCTCTTGGGGAAGGCTTGGGGGTAGGGGCTAGAATACTGGGTCTGGGGGATACAGGTGGGACTCCGACAGCACAACTCTTCTTT. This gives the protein CALGEGLGVGARILGLGDTGGTPTAQLFF.

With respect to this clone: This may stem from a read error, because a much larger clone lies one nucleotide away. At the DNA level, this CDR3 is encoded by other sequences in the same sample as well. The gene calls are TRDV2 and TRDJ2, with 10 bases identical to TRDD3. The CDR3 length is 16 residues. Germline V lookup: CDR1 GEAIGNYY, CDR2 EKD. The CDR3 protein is CACDTVGDTLTAQLFF. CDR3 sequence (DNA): TGTGCCTGTGACACCGTGGGGGATACTTTGACAGCGCAACTCTTCTTT.

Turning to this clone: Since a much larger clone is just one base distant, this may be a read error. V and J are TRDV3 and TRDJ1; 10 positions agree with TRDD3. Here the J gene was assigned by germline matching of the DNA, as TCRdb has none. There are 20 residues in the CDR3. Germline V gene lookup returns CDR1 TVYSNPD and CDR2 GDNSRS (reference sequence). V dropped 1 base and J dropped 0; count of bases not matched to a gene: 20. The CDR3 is CAFTWSTLWGIPHYTDKLIF. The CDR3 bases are TGTGCCTTTACCTGGTCTACGTTGTGGGGGATACCCCATTACACCGATAAACTCATCTTT.

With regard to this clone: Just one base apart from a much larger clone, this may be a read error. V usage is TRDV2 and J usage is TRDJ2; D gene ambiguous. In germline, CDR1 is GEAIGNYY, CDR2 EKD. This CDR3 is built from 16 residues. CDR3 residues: CARDTVESGTPGQLFF. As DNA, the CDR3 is TGTGCCCGTGACACCGTAGAAAGTGGGACACCTGGACAACTCTTCTTT.

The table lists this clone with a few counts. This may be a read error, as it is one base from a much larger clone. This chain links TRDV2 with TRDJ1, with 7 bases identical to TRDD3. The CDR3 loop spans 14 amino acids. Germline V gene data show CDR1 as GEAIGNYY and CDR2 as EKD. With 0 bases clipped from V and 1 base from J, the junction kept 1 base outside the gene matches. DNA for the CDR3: TGTGCCTGTGACACCGGGGGATGCACCGATAAACTCATCTTT. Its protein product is CACDTGGCTDKLIF.

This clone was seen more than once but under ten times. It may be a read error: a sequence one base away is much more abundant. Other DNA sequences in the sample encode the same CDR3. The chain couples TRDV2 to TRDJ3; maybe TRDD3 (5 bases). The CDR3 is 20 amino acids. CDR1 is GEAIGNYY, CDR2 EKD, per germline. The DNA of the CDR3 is TGTGCCTGTGACACACTTACTACCCAGAGGAGCTCCTGGGACACCCGCCAGATGTTTTTC. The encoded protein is CACDTLTTQRSSWDTRQMFF.

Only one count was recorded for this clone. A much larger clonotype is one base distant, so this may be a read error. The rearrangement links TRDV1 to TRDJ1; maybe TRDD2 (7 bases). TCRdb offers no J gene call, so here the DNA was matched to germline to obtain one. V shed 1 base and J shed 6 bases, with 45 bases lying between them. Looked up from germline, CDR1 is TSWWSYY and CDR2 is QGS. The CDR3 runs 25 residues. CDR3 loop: CALGEPNSYGFLQTGMRGRTHKLIF. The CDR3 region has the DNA TGTGCTCTTGGGGAACCGAATTCGTATGGATTCCTACAAACGGGGATGAGGGGCCGGACACATAAACTCATCTTT.